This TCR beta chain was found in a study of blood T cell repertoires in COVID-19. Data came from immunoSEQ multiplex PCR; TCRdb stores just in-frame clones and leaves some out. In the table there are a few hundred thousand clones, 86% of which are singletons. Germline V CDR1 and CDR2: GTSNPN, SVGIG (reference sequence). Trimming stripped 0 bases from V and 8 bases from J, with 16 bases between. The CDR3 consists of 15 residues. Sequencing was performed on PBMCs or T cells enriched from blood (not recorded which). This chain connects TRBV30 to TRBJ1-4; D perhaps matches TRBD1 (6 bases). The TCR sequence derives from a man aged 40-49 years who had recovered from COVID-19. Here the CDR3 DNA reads TGTGCCTGGAGTGTACTGAAGGGGGTAGGGGAAAAACTGTTTTTT. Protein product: CAWSVLKGVGEKLFF.